This T cell receptor beta chain was identified during a study of shared clonotypes between healthy human individuals. The trim removed 1 base at V and 3 bases at J, leaving 4 bases unmatched. The CDR3 spans 15 residues. Germline CDR1 reads SGHDT; CDR2 reads YYEEEE. The study ran the assay at deep level. Libraries were prepared by immunoSEQ multiplex PCR; TCRdb keeps only in-frame clonotypes and omits some of them. Of around 720,000 clones detected, about 80% appear once; the ten largest clones hold around 2%. About this clone: Its target is unknown.

The donor population consisted of healthy HIV-negative adults with no recent acute infections or vaccinations. The study's findings and limits: Naive subsets generally had larger estimated richness than memory subsets. Tissue TCR repertoires likely differ from these blood-only repertoires.

The chain employs TRBV5-6 and TRBJ2-1; 7 positions agree with TRBD2. The sample was memory CD4+ T cells sorted from blood. Subset defined: CD45RA-negative fraction. This sequence was found in a woman aged 25-40 years in good health. The CDR3 nucleotides read TGTGCCAGCAGCTTGTGGAGCGGGGACTACAATGAGCAGTTCTTC. Its translation is CASSLWSGDYNEQFF.